Below are 15 T cell receptor beta chains sequenced from a single sample in a study of T cell changes during pregnancy in multiple sclerosis. TCRdb's table, derived via immunoSEQ multiplex PCR, lists solely in-frame clones and lacks some. The profile covers 65,000 to 90,000 clones, with approximately 91% appearing a single time and approximately 3.3% taken by the ten largest. The starting material was PBMCs, obtained in the first trimester of pregnancy. The source is a female donor in good health, serving as a control in a pregnancy study. Some clones in this sample may be carry-over from other donors' samples.

This chain uses TRBV2 with TRBJ1-3; a possible D gene is TRBD1 (5 bases). The V gene's germline CDR1 is SNHLY and CDR2 FYNNEI. There are 14 residues in the CDR3. The V and J ends lost 7 bases and 3 bases respectively, with 13 bases between them. Here the CDR3 DNA reads TGTGCCAGCAAGGCGCAGGGTATTGGAAACACCATATATTTT. Encoded protein: CASKAQGIGNTIYF.

The chain recombines TRBV5-1 with TRBJ2-2, with D maybe TRBD1 (5 bases). V was shortened by 6 bases and J by 0 bases, with 12 bases between the two germline ends. This CDR3 has 15 amino acids. Germline loops: CDR1 SGHRS, CDR2 YFSETQ. The CDR3, as DNA: TGCGCCAGCAACGACAGAGCCTCGAACACCGGGGAGCTGTTTTTT. Translating it yields CASNDRASNTGELFF.

This clone was counted a single time. V is TRBV4-3 and J is TRBJ1-2; no clear D. V was shortened by 0 bases and J by 8 bases, with 16 bases between the two germline ends. The germline CDR1 and CDR2 sequences are LGHNA and YSLEER. The CDR3 runs 15 residues. The DNA for the CDR3 is TGCGCCAGCAGCCAAGAAGGAACGGGAGTGAAAGGCTACACCTTC. This translates into CASSQEGTGVKGYTF.

V is TRBV5-6 and J is TRBJ1-2; D remains unclear. This CDR3 spans 18 amino acids. V lost 0 bases to trimming and J lost 0 bases, with 18 bases between them. From germline, CDR1 is SGHDT and CDR2 YYEEEE. This CDR3 is CASSLVGGFGTSNYGYTF. In DNA form, the CDR3 reads TGTGCCAGCAGCTTGGTGGGAGGATTTGGCACTTCTAACTATGGCTACACCTTC. Full variable domain (missing parts from reference TRBV5-6 and TRBJ1-2): DAGVTQSPTHLIKTRGQQVTLRCSPKSGHDTVSWYQQALGQGPQFIFQYYEEEERQRGNFPDRFSGHQFPNYSSELNVNALLLGDSALYLCASSLVGGFGTSNYGYTFGSGTRLTVV.

This chain uses TRBV5-1 with TRBJ2-2; TRBD1 aligns across 9 bases. Losses at the gene ends were 2 bases for V and 2 bases for J; bases not matched to a gene: 4. Germline lookup yields CDR1 SGHRS and CDR2 YFSETQ. The CDR3 has 16 residues. The CDR3 sequence is CASSFGTGSNTGELFF. The CDR3 DNA reads TGCGCCAGCAGCTTTGGGACAGGGTCAAACACCGGGGAGCTGTTTTTT.

The chain joins TRBV18 to TRBJ1-4; D call uncertain. CDR3 length: 14 residues. Per germline, CDR1 KGHSH and CDR2 LQKENI. Trimming pared 2 bases from V and 3 bases from J, leaving 7 bases between. The CDR3 region is CASSPFQANEKLFF. CDR3 nucleotides: TGTGCCAGCTCACCATTCCAGGCTAATGAAAAACTGTTTTTT.

This chain links TRBV27 with TRBJ1-5; D perhaps matches TRBD1 (5 bases). Germline V gene sequence: CDR1 MNHEY, CDR2 SMNVEV (reference sequence). The germline V and J ends were trimmed by 11 bases and 4 bases, with 18 bases remaining between them. This CDR3 has 14 amino acids. The CDR3 loop is CAPRGGFGNQPQHF. The CDR3 DNA follows: TGTGCCCCTCGGGGGGGGTTCGGGAATCAGCCCCAGCATTTT.

The chain carries TRBV5-1 and TRBJ2-5; TRBD1 aligns across 7 bases. The CDR3 loop spans 15 amino acids. Trimming removed 4 bases from V and 2 bases from J; junction bases left unmatched: 8. CDR1 is SGHRS, CDR2 YFSETQ, per germline. CDR3 amino acids: CASSPGTVIQETQYF. DNA for the CDR3: TGCGCCAGCAGCCCTGGGACAGTTATACAAGAGACCCAGTACTTC.

The chain employs TRBV11-2 and TRBJ1-4; possible D gene TRBD1, 6 bases. V dropped 0 bases and J dropped 8 bases, with 13 bases sitting between them. The CDR3 has 15 residues. The germline gives CDR1 SGHAT, CDR2 FQNNGV. Written as DNA, the CDR3 is TGTGCCAGCAGCTTAGATCATCAGGGGAGCGAAAAACTGTTTTTT. Translating gives CASSLDHQGSEKLFF. The entire variable domain, with the rest obtained from reference TRBV11-2 and TRBJ1-4, is as follows: EAGVAQSPRYKIIEKRQSVAFWCNPISGHATLYWYQQILGQGPKLLIQFQNNGVVDDSQLPKDRFSAERLKGVDSTLKIQPAKLEDSAVYLCASSLDHQGSEKLFFGSGTQLSVL.

This chain joins TRBV28 and TRBJ2-1, with D tentatively TRBD2 (7 bases). This CDR3 region has 14 residues. Per the germline V gene, CDR1 is MDHEN and CDR2 is SYDVKM. Trimming pared 5 bases from V and 6 bases from J, leaving 14 bases between. CDR3 loop: CASSEREGGNEQFF. The DNA of the CDR3 is TGTGCCAGCAGTGAGAGGGAGGGGGGCAATGAGCAGTTCTTC. Supplemented by reference TRBV28 and TRBJ2-1, the full variable domain reads DVKVTQSSRYLVKRTGEKVFLECVQDMDHENMFWYRQDPGLGLRLIYFSYDVKMKEKGDIPEGYSVSREKKERFSLILESASTNQTSMYLCASSEREGGNEQFFGPGTRLTVL.

The CDR3 DNA reads TGTGCCAGCTCACCGGGACTAGCGGGGGAAAGCTCCTACGAGCAGTACTTC. It codes for CASSPGLAGESSYEQYF. The chain recombines TRBV18 with TRBJ2-7, with 14 bases matching TRBD2. The CDR3 covers 17 residues. With 3 bases clipped from V and 0 bases from J, the junction kept 4 bases outside the gene matches. Germline CDR1 and CDR2: KGHSH and LQKENI. The complete variable domain, with remaining parts taken from reference TRBV18 and TRBJ2-7, reads NAGVMQNPRHLVRRRGQEARLRCSPMKGHSHVYWYRQLPEEGLKFMVYLQKENIIDESGMPKERFSAEFPKEGPSILRIQQVVRGDSAAYFCASSPGLAGESSYEQYFGPGTRLTVT.

This chain joins TRBV4-1 and TRBJ2-7; tentative D call: TRBD1 (6 bases). Trimming took off 2 bases at V and 5 bases at J, with 19 bases between the two ends. Germline values: CDR1 MGHRA, CDR2 YSYEKL. This CDR3 region has 16 residues. CDR3 protein: CASSQPSRGTTDEQYF. The CDR3 DNA sequence: TGCGCCAGCAGCCAACCCTCCCGAGGGACAACCGACGAGCAGTACTTC.

The chain is built from TRBV30 and TRBJ2-7, with D unresolved. The V end was cut by 4 bases, the J end by 2 bases, with 9 bases between. The CDR3 is 12 amino acids. The germline gives CDR1 GTSNPN, CDR2 SVGIG (reference sequence). CDR3 sequence: CAWNVGTYEQYF. CDR3 coding DNA: TGTGCCTGGAATGTTGGCACCTACGAGCAGTACTTC.

This clone has only one observation. The rearrangement links TRBV18 to TRBJ1-5; 10 bases fit TRBD1. The CDR3 contains 15 residues. Germline assignment: CDR1 KGHSH and CDR2 LQKENI. The trim removed 6 bases at V and 4 bases at J, leaving 6 bases unmatched. Here the CDR3 reads CASSLGQGENQPQHF. Here the CDR3 DNA reads TGTGCCAGCTCCCTTGGACAGGGGGAGAATCAGCCCCAGCATTTT.

J is TRBJ1-5 and V is TRBV19; tentatively, D is TRBD1 (6 bases). V was pared by 8 bases and J by 3 bases, with 17 bases between. Germline loops: CDR1 LNHDA, CDR2 SQIVND (reference sequence). CDR3 length: 15 residues. The CDR3 loop is CASARGNRYNQPQHF. CDR3 nucleotides: TGTGCCAGTGCAAGGGGGAACAGGTACAATCAGCCCCAGCATTTT.